The 19 T cell receptor beta chains below were found in one sample sequenced in a study of regulatory T cells in long-lasting Graves disease. According to the study, TCR beta libraries were built with iRepertoire HTBI primers and CDR3-region Arm-PCR. Via MiXCR, TCRdb re-called the multiplex PCR reads, giving one row per CDR3 protein. This sample has 400,000 to 500,000 distinct CDR3 sequences, with over 15% found just once. Described time point: newly diagnosed GD, antithyroid drugs for less than 3 months. PBMC RNA was the source of the TCR library. This sample was shared with a second study, whose subject was T cells in Graves' hyperthyroidism and ophthalmopathy.

Sequencing was performed on peripheral blood mononuclear cells (PBMCs), taken at new diagnosis, from a patient treated with antithyroid drugs. Every receptor here comes from a woman aged 18-30 years with Graves disease.

This clonotype was seen ten or more times. The V and J genes are TRBV20-1 and TRBJ2-5; 7 bases line up with TRBD2. In germline, CDR1 is DFQATT, CDR2 SNEGSKA (reference sequence). The CDR3 spans 13 residues. The junction had 7 bases not matched to a gene; V was cut back by 4 bases and J by 5 bases. For the CDR3, the DNA is TGCAGTGCTATCGCCGGACTAGAGGAGACCCAGTACTTC. Residues: CSAIAGLEETQYF.

This clonotype was recorded a few times. The chain uses TRBV2 and TRBJ2-4; the D is unclear. The germline gives CDR1 SNHLY, CDR2 FYNNEI. The CDR3 sequence is 14 residues long. V lost 10 bases and J 1 base, leaving 14 bases between the germline ends. CDR3 nucleotides: TGTGCCACCGAGGACCCCCGGGCCAAAAACATTCAGTACTTC. Translated: CATEDPRAKNIQYF.

The table lists this clonotype with many counts. The rearrangement joins TRBV28 to TRBJ2-3, with D perhaps matching TRBD2 (6 bases). The V gene's germline CDR1 is MDHEN and CDR2 SYDVKM. This CDR3 comprises 14 residues. Trimming shortened V by 6 bases and J by 4 bases, and 14 bases separated the two germline ends. The CDR3 bases are TGTGCCAGCAGACCTTGGGGGGAGGCAGATACGCAGTATTTT. It specifies CASRPWGEADTQYF.

The chain couples TRBV15 to TRBJ2-5, with 10 bases lining up with TRBD1. The CDR3 is 15 residues long. V gave up 1 base and J gave up 3 bases; unmatched junction bases: 2. CDR1 and CDR2 from the germline V gene are LNHNV and YYDKDF (reference sequence). The CDR3 reads CATSRVGQGEETQYF. The CDR3, as DNA: TGTGCCACCAGCAGAGTTGGACAGGGGGAAGAGACCCAGTACTTC.

This clonotype was detected ten times or more. The rearrangement links TRBV6-5 to TRBJ2-7, with D maybe TRBD2 (5 bases). V was clipped by 0 bases and J by 3 bases, with 9 bases between them. The CDR3 length is 14 residues. In germline, CDR1 is MNHEY, CDR2 SVGAGI. The CDR3 region has the DNA TGTGCCAGCAGTTACTCTGGACTGATCTACGAGCAGTACTTC. Encoded protein: CASSYSGLIYEQYF.

Notes on this clonotype: It may be a read error: a sequence one base away is much more abundant. This chain joins TRBV28 and TRBJ2-5, with TRBD2 matching 12 bases. The CDR3 spans 14 residues. The V gene end was trimmed by 4 bases and the J gene end by 11 bases; junction bases not matched to a gene: 8. CDR1 MDHEN and CDR2 SYDVKM come from the germline V gene. CDR3: CASSSGLAGNEQYF. For the CDR3, the DNA is TGTGCCAGCAGTTCGGGACTAGCGGGCAATGAGCAGTACTTC.

There are many counts of this clonotype. The chain joins TRBV28 to TRBJ2-7; D is undetermined. Germline assignment: CDR1 MDHEN and CDR2 SYDVKM. Between the trimmed V and J ends, which lost 4 bases and 2 bases, there was a span of 15 bases. CDR3 length: 15 residues. The CDR3 coding sequence is TGTGCCAGCAGTTCCCGGATGGACGGAGCCTACGAGCAGTACTTC. Its protein is CASSSRMDGAYEQYF.

This rearrangement joins TRBV30 to TRBJ1-3, with a possible D match to TRBD1 (6 bases). Between the trimmed V and J ends, which lost 7 bases and 2 bases, there was a span of 9 bases. The CDR3 consists of 12 residues. Germline V lookup: CDR1 GTSNPN, CDR2 SVGIG (reference sequence). For the CDR3, the DNA is TGTGCCTACAGGGTAACTGGAAACACCATATATTTT. Translating gives CAYRVTGNTIYF.

This clonotype has more than one count but fewer than ten. One junction end does not reproduce the germline sequence, and a read error may be involved. J is TRBJ2-4 and V is TRBV6-2 or TRBV6-3, with 7 nucleotides matching TRBD2. Germline CDR1 and CDR2: MNHEY and SVGEGT. This CDR3 has 11 amino acids. The CDR3 protein is CASSTSGISSF. Written as DNA, the CDR3 is TGTGCCAGCAGTACCAGCGGGATTAGTTCCTTC.

This clonotype was observed a few times. V usage is TRBV5-1 and J usage is TRBJ2-4; 13 positions agree with TRBD2. This CDR3 is 16 amino acids long. The junction had 10 bases not matched to a gene; V was cut back by 4 bases and J by 9 bases. Germline loops: CDR1 SGHRS, CDR2 YFSETQ. CDR3 residues: CASSATWTSGSTIQYF. CDR3 DNA sequence: TGCGCCAGCAGCGCAACATGGACTAGCGGGAGCACCATTCAGTACTTC.

This clonotype was recorded a few times. Written as DNA, the CDR3 is TGTGCCAGTAGCTTCGGGACAGGTCCCAATCAGCCCCAGCATTTT. Its translation: CASSFGTGPNQPQHF. The rearrangement links TRBV19 to TRBJ1-5, with 8 bases lining up with TRBD1. The CDR3 length is 15 residues. Germline lookup yields CDR1 LNHDA and CDR2 SQIVND (reference sequence). V shed 6 bases and J 3 bases; nucleotides not matched to a gene: 7.

The chain uses TRBV6-2 or TRBV6-3 and TRBJ2-2; 12 nucleotides align to TRBD2. CDR1 and CDR2 from the germline V gene are MNHEY and SVGEGT. The CDR3 length is 19 residues. V gave up 6 bases and J gave up 0 bases; unmatched junction bases: 11. The CDR3 DNA reads TGTGCCAGCAGGCGACACGGACTAGCGGGATTCGCGAACACCGGGGAGCTGTTTTTT. Amino acid sequence: CASRRHGLAGFANTGELFF.

This clonotype has a count of ten or more. Compared with germline, one end of the junction differs, possibly owing to a read error. This chain links TRBV18 with TRBJ2-2; D unclear. CDR3 length equals 15 residues. Germline CDR1 is KGHSH and CDR2 is LQKENI. The CDR3 protein is CASSPLDQNTGELFF. The CDR3 DNA follows: TGTGCCAGCTCTCCACTGGACCAAAACACCGGGGAGCTGTTTTTT. Supplemented by reference TRBV18 and TRBJ2-2, the full variable domain reads NAGVMQNPRHLVRRRGQEARLRCSPMKGHSHVYWYRQLPEEGLKFMVYLQKENIIDESGMPKERFSAEFPKEGPSILRIQQVVRGDSAAYFCASSPLDQNTGELFFGEGSRLTVL.

This sequence joins TRBV24-1 and TRBJ2-1; TRBD2 aligns across 7 bases. The CDR3 is 16 residues long. Trimming cost V 5 bases and J 5 bases; bases outside gene matches: 11. Germline V lookup: CDR1 KGHDR, CDR2 SFDVKD. The CDR3 loop is CATSVQGAGVNNEQFF. The CDR3 DNA sequence: TGTGCCACCAGTGTCCAAGGGGCGGGGGTTAACAATGAGCAGTTCTTC.

A remark on this clonotype: This may come from a read error, since a much larger clone is one base off. The chain recombines TRBV3-1 with TRBJ1-1; no reliable D call. The CDR3 consists of 13 residues. From germline, CDR1 is LGHDT and CDR2 YNNKEL (reference sequence). CDR3 sequence: CAGSQQVNTEAFF. DNA for the CDR3: TGTGCCGGCAGCCAGCAGGTAAACACTGAAGCTTTCTTT.

The CDR3 loop reads CASSLVTAGEAFF. For the CDR3, the DNA is TGTGCCAGCAGCTTAGTTACAGCCGGTGAAGCTTTCTTT. The chain couples TRBV7-9 to TRBJ1-1; D ambiguous. Trimming cost V 1 base and J 7 bases, with 10 bases left between them. Germline-derived CDR1 and CDR2 are SEHNR and FQNEAQ (reference sequence). The CDR3 extends over 13 amino acids.

The rearrangement uses TRBV4-2 and TRBJ2-4; tentatively, D is TRBD1 (6 bases). Germline loops: CDR1 LGHNA, CDR2 YNFKEQ. This CDR3 is built from 18 residues. Trimming left V 0 bases short and J 1 base short, with 16 bases between. The CDR3 protein is CASSQESQGTFAKNIQYF. The CDR3 coding sequence is TGTGCCAGCAGCCAAGAGTCTCAGGGGACCTTCGCCAAAAACATTCAGTACTTC.

This clonotype was recorded many times. The rearrangement uses TRBV29-1 and TRBJ2-3, with D maybe TRBD2 (6 bases). The CDR3 sequence is 14 residues long. V was clipped by 5 bases and J by 2 bases, with 14 bases between them. Germline V gene sequence: CDR1 SQVTM, CDR2 ANQGSEA. CDR3 region: CSVPRLGNTDTQYF. CDR3 DNA sequence: TGCAGCGTTCCCCGACTAGGCAACACAGATACGCAGTATTTT.

This clonotype was seen many times. The V and J genes are TRBV12-3 or TRBV12-4 and TRBJ2-5; TRBD1 matches at 10 bases. V trimming: 5 bases; J trimming: 1 base; junction bases outside the gene matches: 1. This CDR3 is 14 amino acids long. The CDR3 region has the DNA TGTGCCAGCAGTAGACAGGGGGCCCAAGAGACCCAGTACTTC. It yields the protein CASSRQGAQETQYF.